This T cell receptor beta chain was retrieved from a study of blood T cell repertoires in COVID-19. Background on the study: The study drew acute and convalescent COVID-19 samples from the United States, Italy and Spain. The cDNA or gDNA used as material had been derived from T cells, B-cell-depleted T cells, or PBMCs.

Original processing methods: It was from reference gene primer amplification that nucleated cell counts were estimated. Clones were read by immunoSEQ multiplex PCR, and TCRdb kept only the in-frame ones, dropping some. The V and J calls and clone size were taken over from that table, and D and trimming were inferred from the DNA. Of over 100,000 clones in the sample, around nine tenths were seen once. The ends were cut back, 5 bases at V and 4 bases at J, with 9 bases in the middle. This CDR3 has 13 residues. The germline V gene has CDR1 MNHNY and CDR2 SVGAGI (reference sequence). V is TRBV6-6 and J is TRBJ1-3; D gene unclear. The sequence derives from a man in his forties or fifties with acute or convalescent COVID-19. The sample consisted of peripheral blood. The CDR3: CASSPPGGNTIYF. CDR3 DNA: TGTGCCAGCAGTCCCCCCGGGGGAAACACCATATATTTT.